Below are 27 T cell receptor beta chains sequenced from a single sample in a study of shared clonotypes between healthy human individuals. Profiling relied on immunoSEQ multiplex PCR, and the TCRdb table lists in-frame clones only, not all of them. The sample has fewer than 600,000 clones, approximately 79% seen once. The sample consisted of PBMCs. These receptors came from a woman in her 40s in good health. Some clones in this sample may be carry-over from other donors' samples.

The rearrangement uses TRBV11-2 and TRBJ2-5; 9 bases line up with TRBD2. V gave up 6 bases and J gave up 5 bases; unmatched junction bases: 19. CDR1 is SGHAT, CDR2 FQNNGV, per germline. The CDR3 is 18 residues long. The CDR3, as DNA: TGTGCCAGCAGTTTTTGGCCCGGGGGGCGGGAGGGCCGTGAGACCCAGTACTTC. Amino acid sequence: CASSFWPGGREGRETQYF.

This clone was picked up a small number of times. The rearrangement joins TRBV6-6 to TRBJ1-2, with 8 bases that match TRBD1. Germline values: CDR1 MNHNY, CDR2 SVGAGI (reference sequence). Unmatched junction bases numbered 2, after V lost 5 bases and J lost 6 bases. The CDR3 contains 12 residues. In nucleotides, the CDR3 is TGTGCCAGCAGTGGGGACAGGAATGGCTACACCTTC. Its translation is CASSGDRNGYTF.

The J gene is TRBJ1-6, the V gene TRBV30; D is uncertain. Germline lookup yields CDR1 GTSNPN and CDR2 SVGIG (reference sequence). The CDR3 contains 15 residues. Between the trimmed V and J ends, which lost 1 base and 6 bases, there was a span of 13 bases. The CDR3 here is CAWSGRIRLNSPLHF. DNA of the CDR3: TGTGCCTGGAGTGGCAGAATTCGCCTTAATTCACCCCTCCACTTT.

The chain carries TRBV18 and TRBJ1-4, with TRBD1 as a possible D gene (5 bases). Trimming cost V 4 bases and J 5 bases, with 17 bases left between them. Per germline, CDR1 KGHSH and CDR2 LQKENI. This CDR3 has 16 amino acids. Here the CDR3 DNA reads TGTGCCAGCTCACGGATGGGGGGAAACCAAAATGAAAAACTGTTTTTT. It codes for CASSRMGGNQNEKLFF. Full variable domain (remainder filled in from reference TRBV18 and TRBJ1-4): NAGVMQNPRHLVRRRGQEARLRCSPMKGHSHVYWYRQLPEEGLKFMVYLQKENIIDESGMPKERFSAEFPKEGPSILRIQQVVRGDSAAYFCASSRMGGNQNEKLFFGSGTQLSVL.

The chain couples TRBV27 to TRBJ2-1; possibly TRBD2 for D (5 bases). This CDR3 comprises 16 residues. Per the germline V gene, CDR1 is MNHEY and CDR2 is SMNVEV (reference sequence). Trimming took off 0 bases at V and 5 bases at J, with 14 bases between the two ends. In DNA form, the CDR3 reads TGTGCCAGCAGTTTATCCTGGCTAGCTCCCAACAATGAGCAGTTCTTC. Translated: CASSLSWLAPNNEQFF.

This clone was seen a few times. The chain links TRBV15 to TRBJ2-1; 8 bases are a match to TRBD2. The germline CDR1 and CDR2 sequences are LNHNV and YYDKDF (reference sequence). Trimming at V came to 5 bases and at J to 4 bases, leaving 10 bases not matched to a gene. There are 16 residues in the CDR3. This CDR3 is CATSGLEVAGYNEQFF. The CDR3 DNA reads as TGTGCCACCAGCGGTTTGGAGGTAGCGGGATACAATGAGCAGTTCTTC.

V is TRBV6-4 and J is TRBJ2-1, with 7 bases lining up with TRBD2. This CDR3 comprises 15 residues. CDR1 and CDR2 from the germline V gene are MRHNA and SNTAGT. V lost 6 bases and J lost 7; bases outside the gene matches: 12. The CDR3 nucleotides are TGTGCCAGCAGGCCCTCCAGCGGGATATTAAATGAGCAGTTCTTC. Protein sequence: CASRPSSGILNEQFF.

This chain connects TRBV29-1 to TRBJ2-3; possibly TRBD1 for D (5 bases). V lost 4 bases and J 5 bases, leaving 13 bases between the germline ends. The CDR3 runs 13 residues. Per germline, CDR1 SQVTM and CDR2 ANQGSEA. The CDR3 DNA sequence: TGCAGCGTTGTAAGGGGCGCCGGAGATACGCAGTATTTT. Translated, it gives CSVVRGAGDTQYF.

This clone was counted only a few times. The chain uses TRBV9 and TRBJ2-7, with D unresolved. CDR3 length equals 13 residues. Germline lookup yields CDR1 SGDLS and CDR2 YYNGEE. V gave up 4 bases and J gave up 1 base, with 9 bases separating them. The CDR3, as DNA: TGTGCCAGCAGCCCCCCCCAATCCTACGAGCAGTACTTC. Protein product: CASSPPQSYEQYF.

This chain joins TRBV15 and TRBJ2-7; D ambiguous. V lost 0 bases and J 5 bases, leaving 17 bases between the germline ends. This CDR3 has 16 amino acids. In germline, CDR1 is LNHNV, CDR2 YYDKDF (reference sequence). The CDR3 spells CATSREAEKGCHEQYF. For the CDR3, the DNA is TGTGCCACCAGCAGAGAGGCGGAGAAGGGCTGCCACGAGCAGTACTTC.

The chain combines TRBV5-1 with TRBJ2-7; TRBD2 agrees at 9 bases. Germline V gene data show CDR1 as SGHRS and CDR2 as YFSETQ. This CDR3 contains 16 residues. V shed 0 bases and J 4 bases; nucleotides not matched to a gene: 8. In nucleotides, the CDR3 is TGCGCCAGCAGCTTGGGCGGTAGCGGGAGTACATACGAGCAGTACTTC. Protein product: CASSLGGSGSTYEQYF.

Regarding this clone: The identical CDR3 is also encoded by other nucleotide sequences in the sample. The chain uses TRBV5-4 and TRBJ2-3, with TRBD2 matching 8 bases. Losses at the gene ends were 0 bases for V and 0 bases for J; bases not matched to a gene: 0. From germline, CDR1 is SGHNT and CDR2 YYREEE (reference sequence). This CDR3 is built from 15 residues. The CDR3 loop is CASSLASGSTDTQYF. In nucleotides, the CDR3 is TGTGCCAGCAGCTTGGCTAGCGGGAGCACAGATACGCAGTATTTT.

The V and J genes are TRBV5-1 and TRBJ1-2; no clear D gene. The length of the CDR3 is 13 residues. Germline assignment: CDR1 SGHRS and CDR2 YFSETQ. Trimming took 2 bases from V and 7 from J, leaving 12 bases between them. The CDR3 DNA reads TGCGCCAGCAGCTTAGCCGCTCGAAGTGGCTACACCTTC. It codes for CASSLAARSGYTF. Based on the CDR3 plus reference TRBV5-1 and TRBJ1-2, the full variable domain is KAGVTQTPRYLIKTRGQQVTLSCSPISGHRSVSWYQQTPGQGLQFLFEYFSETQRNKGNFPGRFSGRQFSNSRSEMNVSTLELGDSALYLCASSLAARSGYTFGSGTRLTVV.

The chain couples TRBV7-2 to TRBJ2-1, with unresolved D. Germline lookup yields CDR1 SGHTA and CDR2 FQGNSA. Between the trimmed V and J ends, which lost 5 bases and 9 bases, there was a span of 11 bases. The CDR3 length is 12 residues. The CDR3 DNA follows: TGTGCCAGCAGCCCCAGGTGGGGTGAGCAGTTCTTC. This gives the protein CASSPRWGEQFF.

The chain combines TRBV28 with TRBJ1-4; 10 nucleotides line up with TRBD1. V lost 2 bases and J lost 3; bases outside the gene matches: 9. From germline, CDR1 is MDHEN and CDR2 SYDVKM. The CDR3 contains 18 residues. The CDR3 is CASSLSPGQGVANEKLFF. The DNA of the CDR3 is TGTGCCAGCAGTTTAAGCCCCGGACAGGGGGTTGCTAATGAAAAACTGTTTTTT.

As concerns this clone: Distinct nucleotide sequences in the sample also encode this CDR3. The chain is built from TRBV28 and TRBJ1-1; possible D gene TRBD1, 6 bases. Trimming cost V 6 bases and J 1 base, with 12 bases left between them. Germline assignment: CDR1 MDHEN and CDR2 SYDVKM. The CDR3 totals 14 residues. The CDR3 spells CASSLQGKNTEAFF. As DNA, the CDR3 is TGTGCCAGCAGCCTACAGGGAAAGAACACTGAAGCTTTCTTT.

The chain employs TRBV9 and TRBJ2-1; D might be TRBD2 (6 bases). This CDR3 region has 15 residues. The V end was cut by 0 bases, the J end by 6 bases, with 13 bases between. Germline-derived CDR1 and CDR2 are SGDLS and YYNGEE. CDR3 residues: CASSVAGVSSNEQFF. CDR3 coding DNA: TGTGCCAGCAGCGTAGCGGGAGTTTCGAGCAATGAGCAGTTCTTC.

This sequence joins TRBV18 and TRBJ2-5; D gene unclear. The closer fit of TRBJ2-7 to the DNA end suggests the J call may be wrong. The CDR3 has 13 residues. Looked up from germline, CDR1 is KGHSH and CDR2 is LQKENI. The CDR3 nucleotides read TGTGCCAGCTCACCCTCGGGTGAGAACGAGCAGTACTTC. Translated, it gives CASSPSGENEQYF.

This sequence joins TRBV11-2 and TRBJ2-7, with D perhaps TRBD2 (6 bases). V was pared by 5 bases and J by 2 bases, with 10 bases between. In germline, CDR1 is SGHAT, CDR2 FQNNGV. The CDR3 runs 13 residues. The CDR3 DNA is TGTGCCAGCAGCGGAACTAGCCCCTACGAGCAGTACTTC. This gives the protein CASSGTSPYEQYF.

This chain uses TRBV27 with TRBJ2-7; 7 positions match TRBD1. This CDR3 has 14 residues. Trimming cost V 5 bases and J 2 bases; bases outside gene matches: 6. CDR1 and CDR2 from the germline V gene are MNHEY and SMNVEV (reference sequence). The CDR3 DNA reads TGTGCCAGCAGTCACGGACAGGCTACCTACGAGCAGTACTTC. Amino acids: CASSHGQATYEQYF.

V and J are TRBV7-2 and TRBJ2-2; a weak D match, TRBD2 (5 bases). The CDR3 spans 13 residues. The V gene's germline CDR1 is SGHTA and CDR2 FQGNSA. V was shortened by 4 bases and J by 7 bases, with 10 bases between the two germline ends. CDR3 sequence: CASSSIRDGELFF. CDR3 coding DNA: TGTGCCAGCAGCTCCATACGGGACGGGGAGCTGTTTTTT.

This chain joins TRBV6-5 and TRBJ2-7, with TRBD2 identical over 8 bases. The CDR3 length is 14 residues. Per germline, CDR1 MNHEY and CDR2 SVGAGI. The ends lost 11 bases at V and 3 bases at J; junction bases unmatched: 12. The CDR3 protein is CAAARGEGYYEQYF. DNA of the CDR3: TGTGCCGCGGCGCGGGGGGAGGGTTACTACGAGCAGTACTTC.

The chain joins TRBV6-5 to TRBJ1-6, with no clear D. CDR1 MNHEY and CDR2 SVGAGI come from the germline V gene. The V end was cut by 2 bases, the J end by 10 bases, with 9 bases between. The CDR3 totals 13 residues. In nucleotides, the CDR3 is TGTGCCAGCAGTTACGGGGAGGGCTCACCCCTCCACTTT. Protein: CASSYGEGSPLHF.

The J gene is TRBJ1-4, the V gene TRBV21-1. TRBV21-1 is termed a pseudogene. CDR3 length equals 16 residues. This chain's CDR3 is CASSKAETATNEKLFF. The CDR3 region has the DNA TGTGCCAGCAGCAAAGCAGAGACTGCAACTAATGAAAAACTGTTTTTT.

This clone came up a few times. CDR3 nucleotide sequence: TGCGCCAGCAGCCGGGACACCCGATTCGGAGTATTTGGTGAGCAGTTCTTC. It yields the protein CASSRDTRFGVFGEQFF. The chain employs TRBV10-1 and TRBJ2-1; D may be TRBD1 (6 bases). The germline V and J ends were trimmed by 6 bases and 9 bases, with 27 bases remaining between them. The CDR3 is 17 amino acids. Germline loops: CDR1 WNHNN, CDR2 SYGVQD (reference sequence).

This rearrangement joins TRBV2 to TRBJ2-5; D is possibly TRBD2 (5 bases). The CDR3 loop spans 12 amino acids. Germline CDR1 and CDR2: SNHLY and FYNNEI. V was cut by 4 bases and J by 5 bases, with 8 bases left in between. CDR3: CASSGGRETQYF. The DNA of the CDR3 is TGTGCCAGCAGTGGCGGGCGGGAGACCCAGTACTTC.

This CDR3 reads CASSHERTGVNSPLHF. CDR3 in DNA: TGTGCCAGCAGTCACGAACGGACAGGGGTTAATTCACCCCTCCACTTT. The V and J genes are TRBV7-9 and TRBJ1-6; 9 bases are a match to TRBD1. This CDR3 spans 16 amino acids. V was pared by 6 bases and J by 6 bases, with 9 bases of the junction left unmatched. Per germline, CDR1 SEHNR and CDR2 FQNEAQ (reference sequence).